This TCR beta chain was captured in a study of neurological immune-mediated disorders. Whole-study results and caveats: Expanded clones shared no CDR3 amino acid sequences across subjects, suggesting private repertoires in all groups. The repertoires of 18 of 34 multiple sclerosis patients were placed by phylogenetic grouping in a single related-CDR3 cluster, which may be a signature.

This clonotype occurred many times. The target antigen is unknown. The CDR3 runs to 14 residues. The V gene lost 3 bases and the J gene lost 4 bases, with 12 bases spanning the gap. The germline gives CDR1 SGHTA, CDR2 FQGNSA. Unsorted libraries were derived from 2 million PBMCs stored at -80 C. Sequencing runs each yielded over 160 million TCR-beta sequences from 15-18 subjects. TCRdb used MiXCR to reprocess the 5' RACE reads, holding one entry per CDR3 protein. The repertoire includes some 57,000 distinct CDR3 sequences, 4% to 6% of them detected once, and around 3.3% sits in the top ten. This clonotype originated in a woman in her 50s with multiple sclerosis. The chain employs TRBV7-2 and TRBJ1-1; tentatively, D is TRBD1 (5 bases). Source material: PBMCs. The CDR3 spells CASSFGGSVTEAFF. CDR3 DNA sequence: TGTGCCAGCAGCTTTGGGGGTTCAGTCACTGAAGCTTTCTTT.